The 25 T cell receptor beta chains presented below share a single source sample, sequenced in a study of spatial heterogeneity in lung cancer (dated by TCRdb to the late 2010s). Library construction relied on 5' RACE. Instrument used: NextSeq 500. The public reads were run again by TCRdb, first through fastp at Q25 and then through MiXCR, and only productive beta chains were kept. Every distinct CDR3 protein forms one entry, paired with its most common genes and DNA. The sample has 80,000 to 95,000 distinct CDR3 sequences on record, around 8.6% of them singletons. The ten largest account for 6.9% of the sample. Interpreted using the paper, the time point label stands for: sample taken at primary tumor resection. For TCR sequencing, whole RNA was extracted from tumor and nontumor lung tissue, or from cryopreserved PBMC samples, and no cell sorting was done. This sample comprised PBMCs, obtained at surgery. The source is a male donor with early-stage non-small cell lung cancer.

This clonotype was seen only a few times. The V and J genes are TRBV5-1 and TRBJ2-2; 8 positions agree with TRBD2. The CDR3 covers 14 residues. Trimming removed 5 bases from V and 6 bases from J; junction bases left unmatched: 6. Looked up from germline, CDR1 is SGHRS and CDR2 is YFSETQ. The CDR3 DNA is TGCGCCAGCAGGGGGACTAGTAACCCCGGGGAGCTGTTTTTT. Translating gives CASRGTSNPGELFF.

There are many counts of this clonotype. V and J are TRBV6-6 and TRBJ2-1, with 11 bases fitting TRBD2. V shed 5 bases, J shed 5 bases, and the junction held 5 bases outside the gene matches. Per germline, CDR1 MNHNY and CDR2 SVGAGI (reference sequence). The CDR3 loop spans 15 amino acids. In nucleotides, the CDR3 is TGTGCCAGCAGTAGCGGGACTAGCGGAAACAATGAGCAGTTCTTC. This encodes CASSSGTSGNNEQFF.

At least ten counts were recorded for this clonotype. This rearrangement joins TRBV5-1 to TRBJ1-4; 7 nucleotides line up with TRBD1. Germline-derived CDR1 and CDR2 are SGHRS and YFSETQ. The CDR3 is made up of 14 amino acids. Germline trimming cut 0 bases from V and 6 bases from J; bases unmatched to any gene: 2. The CDR3 DNA follows: TGCGCCAGCAGCTTGGGACAGGGATATGAAAAACTGTTTTTT. As protein: CASSLGQGYEKLFF. The full variable domain, with the rest looked up from reference TRBV5-1 and TRBJ1-4, is KAGVTQTPRYLIKTRGQQVTLSCSPISGHRSVSWYQQTPGQGLQFLFEYFSETQRNKGNFPGRFSGRQFSNSRSEMNVSTLELGDSALYLCASSLGQGYEKLFFGSGTQLSVL.

This clonotype has a count of ten or more. The chain employs TRBV11-2 and TRBJ2-1; D assignment may be TRBD1 or TRBD2 (6 bases each). This CDR3 spans 16 amino acids. The germline gives CDR1 SGHAT, CDR2 FQNNGV. V was trimmed by 5 bases and J by 4 bases, leaving 18 bases between them. The CDR3 region is CASSTRGQVAYNEQFF. CDR3 coding DNA: TGTGCCAGCAGCACCCGGGGGCAGGTGGCGTACAATGAGCAGTTCTTC.

Comments on this clonotype: The junction shows a germline mismatch at one end, possibly a read error. The chain carries TRBV6-5 and TRBJ2-7; D gene uncertain. The germline V gene has CDR1 MNHEY and CDR2 SVGAGI. The CDR3 is made up of 13 amino acids. DNA for the CDR3: TGTGCCAGCAGTTACTCGTTCGCTGGCGAGCGGTACTTC. This gives the protein CASSYSFAGERYF.

The table lists this clonotype with many counts. The chain has TRBV14 and TRBJ2-5; D unclear. Trimming left V 3 bases short and J 5 bases short, with 10 bases between. Per the germline V gene, CDR1 is SGHDN and CDR2 is FVKESK. The CDR3 sequence is 13 residues long. Here the CDR3 DNA reads TGTGCCAGCAGCCACAACAGAAAGGAGACCCAGTACTTC. This gives the protein CASSHNRKETQYF.

In this sample, this clonotype turned up many times. This rearrangement joins TRBV5-4 to TRBJ2-5, with TRBD1 matching over 9 bases. The V segment lost 4 bases and the J segment 5 bases; nucleotides outside the gene matches: 9. Germline loops: CDR1 SGHNT, CDR2 YYREEE (reference sequence). This CDR3 region has 15 residues. The CDR3: CASSRQGEGEETQYF. The CDR3 DNA is TGTGCCAGCAGCCGACAGGGGGAGGGCGAGGAGACCCAGTACTTC.

In its sample, this clonotype was seen many times. The V call is TRBV23-1, the J call TRBJ2-5; possibly TRBD2 for D (6 bases). TRBV23-1 carries the ORF label, with uncertain function. V shed 1 base and J shed 3 bases, with 12 bases lying between them. This CDR3 comprises 15 residues. CDR3 amino acids: CASSQWAGGEETQYF. The CDR3 DNA reads as TGCGCCAGCAGTCAATGGGCTGGCGGGGAAGAGACCCAGTACTTC.

This clonotype has at least ten counts. This chain connects TRBV13 to TRBJ2-1, with a possible D match to TRBD2 (6 bases). The CDR3 contains 14 residues. Germline V CDR1 and CDR2: PRHDT, FYEKMQ (reference sequence). The V end lost 0 bases, the J end lost 4 bases, and 7 bases lay between the germline ends. Here the CDR3 reads CASSLGRGYNEQFF. CDR3 sequence (DNA): TGTGCCAGCAGCTTAGGCCGGGGGTACAATGAGCAGTTCTTC. Looking up the rest from reference TRBV13 and TRBJ2-1 gives the full variable domain: AAGVIQSPRHLIKEKRETATLKCYPIPRHDTVYWYQQGPGQDPQFLISFYEKMQSDKGSIPDRFSAQQFSDYHSELNMSSLELGDSALYFCASSLGRGYNEQFFGPGTRLTVL.

This clonotype was counted many times. The chain uses TRBV29-1 and TRBJ2-1; D tentatively fits TRBD1 or TRBD2 (5 bases each). V lost 5 bases and J lost 9, with 11 bases in between. Germline lookup yields CDR1 SQVTM and CDR2 ANQGSEA. This CDR3 region has 11 residues. CDR3 nucleotide sequence: TGCAGCGTTACCCGGGGCGGTGAGCAGTTCTTC. It translates to CSVTRGGEQFF.

V and J are TRBV20-1 and TRBJ1-6, with 8 bases matching TRBD1. The CDR3 extends over 15 amino acids. CDR1 and CDR2 (germline): DFQATT, SNEGSKA (reference sequence). The V gene end was trimmed by 6 bases and the J gene end by 9 bases; junction bases not matched to a gene: 13. This CDR3 reads CSAYGQGLVGSPLHF. For the CDR3, the DNA is TGCAGTGCCTACGGACAGGGCCTTGTGGGTTCACCCCTCCACTTT.

This clonotype has a count of ten or more. As DNA, the CDR3 is TGTGCCAGCGGCGGGACTAGCGGGAACTACAATGAGCAGTTCTTC. This encodes CASGGTSGNYNEQFF. The V gene is TRBV3-1, the J gene TRBJ2-1, with 13 bases lining up with TRBD2. Per germline, CDR1 LGHDT and CDR2 YNNKEL (reference sequence). The V segment lost 8 bases and the J segment 3 bases; nucleotides outside the gene matches: 4. There are 15 residues in the CDR3.

Many counts were recorded for this clonotype. DNA of the CDR3: TGTGCCAGCAGGACCCTCGGGGGCGTAGAGACCCAGTACTTC. This codes for CASRTLGGVETQYF. The chain carries TRBV6-5 and TRBJ2-5, with D perhaps matching TRBD1 or TRBD2 (6 bases each). Germline V gene lookup returns CDR1 MNHEY and CDR2 SVGAGI. The CDR3 consists of 14 residues. V lost 6 bases, J lost 4 bases, and 15 bases lay in between.

This clonotype was found once. The rearrangement links TRBV12-3 or TRBV12-4 to TRBJ1-1, with D possibly TRBD1 on 6 matching bases. The ends were cut back, 4 bases at V and 6 bases at J, with 15 bases in the middle. CDR3 length equals 14 residues. The CDR3, as DNA: TGTGCCAGCAGTTCGGGGGCTTGGGTTGCTGAAGCTTTCTTT. It is translated as CASSSGAWVAEAFF.

This clonotype was counted only a few times. The V gene is TRBV28, the J gene TRBJ2-3, with 10 bases that match TRBD2. The CDR3 runs 19 residues. Looked up from germline, CDR1 is MDHEN and CDR2 is SYDVKM. The ends lost 2 bases at V and 8 bases at J; junction bases unmatched: 19. CDR3 DNA: TGTGCCAGCAGTTTAGCAGGGGGTTCTATCCTAGCGGGAGAAGGTACGCAGTATTTT. Protein: CASSLAGGSILAGEGTQYF.

The V call is TRBV29-1, the J call TRBJ1-5; 9 nucleotides agree with TRBD1. After removal of 6 bases from V and 4 bases from J, the junction contained 7 bases not matched to a gene. CDR3 length: 14 residues. Germline V gene data show CDR1 as SQVTM and CDR2 as ANQGSEA. CDR3 loop: CSVSTGGRNQPQHF. Written as DNA, the CDR3 is TGCAGCGTCTCCACAGGGGGCAGGAATCAGCCCCAGCATTTT.

This clonotype was seen ten or more times. This sequence joins TRBV9 and TRBJ1-1; D gene ambiguous. The CDR3 extends over 14 amino acids. Germline V gene lookup returns CDR1 SGDLS and CDR2 YYNGEE. V was trimmed by 4 bases and J by 1 base, leaving 11 bases between them. CDR3 nucleotides: TGTGCCAGCAGCCCCCGGGAGGGGAACACTGAAGCTTTCTTT. Residues: CASSPREGNTEAFF. Combining the CDR3 with reference TRBV9 and TRBJ1-1 gives the whole variable domain DSGVTQTPKHLITATGQRVTLRCSPRSGDLSVYWYQQSLDQGLQFLIQYYNGEERAKGNILERFSAQQFPDLHSELNLSSLELGDSALYFCASSPREGNTEAFFGQGTRLTVV.

This chain joins TRBV5-5 and TRBJ2-1, with D tentatively TRBD2 (5 bases). CDR1 SGHKS and CDR2 YYEKEE come from the germline V gene (reference sequence). With 4 bases removed from V and 0 bases from J, the gap between germline ends came to 11 bases. The CDR3 is 15 amino acids. DNA of the CDR3: TGTGCCAGCAGCCGAGACTACTTCTCCTACAATGAGCAGTTCTTC. Its translation: CASSRDYFSYNEQFF.

This clonotype was recorded many times. The rearrangement joins TRBV5-1 to TRBJ2-2, with 13 bases matching TRBD2. J was trimmed by 4 bases and V by 4 bases; bases with no gene match: 4. The length of the CDR3 is 16 residues. The V gene's germline CDR1 is SGHRS and CDR2 YFSETQ. CDR3 sequence reads: CASSPLAGGPTGELFF. CDR3 DNA: TGCGCCAGCAGCCCACTAGCGGGAGGGCCCACCGGGGAGCTGTTTTTT.

In this sample, this clonotype turned up many times. This rearrangement joins TRBV14 to TRBJ2-4, with D perhaps matching TRBD1 or TRBD2 (5 bases each). Per the germline V gene, CDR1 is SGHDN and CDR2 is FVKESK. The CDR3 covers 17 residues. Trimming cost V 6 bases and J 0 bases, with 18 bases left between them. The CDR3 nucleotides are TGTGCCAGCAGATCTCTCCGGGACCACTTAGCCAAAAACATTCAGTACTTC. It is translated as CASRSLRDHLAKNIQYF.

The CDR3 loop is CAISESGEETQYF. CDR3 in DNA: TGTGCCATCAGTGAGTCTGGGGAGGAGACCCAGTACTTC. This chain links TRBV10-3 with TRBJ2-5, with a possible D match to TRBD2 (5 bases). V lost 0 bases and J lost 5, with 7 bases in between. The CDR3 is 13 amino acids. Germline CDR1 is ENHRY and CDR2 is SYGVKD.

CDR3: CASSLSPSGGEQFF. The CDR3 DNA follows: TGTGCCAGCAGTTTAAGCCCTAGCGGAGGTGAGCAGTTCTTC. This chain uses TRBV28 with TRBJ2-1, with TRBD2 matching over 7 bases. This CDR3 has 14 residues. V lost 2 bases, J lost 9 bases, and 7 bases stayed unmatched. Germline V CDR1 and CDR2: MDHEN, SYDVKM.

This clonotype turned up a few times. The chain recombines TRBV25-1 with TRBJ2-7; possible D gene TRBD2, 5 bases. The CDR3 spans 12 residues. Trimming cost V 7 bases and J 10 bases, with 17 bases left between them. Germline V gene data show CDR1 as MGHDK and CDR2 as SYGVNS. The CDR3 sequence: CASTKDYGAQYF. The CDR3 region has the DNA TGTGCCAGCACCAAAGACTACGGCGCACAGTACTTC.

The chain links TRBV5-1 to TRBJ2-4; D is ambiguous. This CDR3 has 13 residues. CDR1 and CDR2 from the germline V gene are SGHRS and YFSETQ. V lost 0 bases, J lost 7 bases, and 8 bases lay in between. The CDR3 sequence is CASSLGLRNIQYF. The DNA of the CDR3 is TGCGCCAGCAGCTTGGGTCTCAGGAACATTCAGTACTTC.

This clonotype was found a few times. This chain links TRBV19 with TRBJ1-2; D not certain. CDR1 is LNHDA and CDR2 is SQIVND in the germline V gene (reference sequence). The CDR3 covers 16 residues. Trimming pared 6 bases from V and 1 base from J, leaving 18 bases between. The DNA of the CDR3 is TGTGCCAGTAGGCCTCAGAGCGAGGGCTTTAACTATGGCTACACCTTC. Protein sequence: CASRPQSEGFNYGYTF.